The 10 T cell receptor beta chains presented below share a single source sample, sequenced in a study of sequential checkpoint blockade in melanoma. The repertoire was sequenced with immunoSEQ multiplex PCR; TCRdb's copy has only in-frame clones and lacks some. This sample has roughly 2,000 clones, with 25% to 35% found just once. The sample's treatment: randomized to nivolumab then ipilimumab (arm A) or the reverse (arm B). Material: tumor tissue (inferred from file names), obtained from a patient given nivolumab and ipilimumab in sequence. The source of these receptors is a human donor with melanoma.

This chain uses TRBV7-2 with TRBJ1-4; D call uncertain. The CDR3 extends over 13 amino acids. Trimming shortened V by 5 bases and J by 8 bases, and 12 bases separated the two germline ends. Germline CDR1 is SGHTA and CDR2 is FQGNSA. The CDR3 DNA follows: TGTGCCAGCAGCCCTGGACTGTCGGAAAAACTGTTTTTT. Protein sequence: CASSPGLSEKLFF. Full variable domain (rest looked up from reference TRBV7-2 and TRBJ1-4): GAGVSQSPSNKVTEKGKDVELRCDPISGHTALYWYRQSLGQGLEFLIYFQGNSAPDKSGLPSDRFSAERTGGSVSTLTIQRTQQEDSAVYLCASSPGLSEKLFFGSGTQLSVL.

This clone was counted only a few times. The genes are TRBV11-3 and TRBJ1-4, with 7 bases matching TRBD1. Germline V gene sequence: CDR1 SGHNT, CDR2 YENEEA. This CDR3 comprises 14 residues. The V segment lost 5 bases and the J segment 6 bases; nucleotides outside the gene matches: 6. Written as DNA, the CDR3 is TGTGCCAGCAGCACGGGGGACAGAGATGAAAAACTGTTTTTT. Its protein is CASSTGDRDEKLFF.

The rearrangement uses TRBV14 and TRBJ1-5; D is unresolved. V was clipped by 1 base and J by 2 bases, with 3 bases between them. The germline V gene encodes CDR1 SGHDN and CDR2 FVKESK. The CDR3 loop spans 13 amino acids. The CDR3 protein is CASSQGRNQPQHF. CDR3 bases: TGTGCCAGCAGCCAAGGACGCAATCAGCCCCAGCATTTT. Supplemented by reference TRBV14 and TRBJ1-5, the full variable domain reads EAGVTQFPSHSVIEKGQTVTLRCDPISGHDNLYWYRRVMGKEIKFLLHFVKESKQDESGMPNNRFLAERTGGTYSTLKVQPAELEDSGVYFCASSQGRNQPQHFGDGTRLSIL.

By proportion, this clone is medium-sized (0.01 to 0.1%). The rearrangement links TRBV9 to TRBJ2-1; no clear D. V lost 0 bases and J 6 bases, leaving 10 bases between the germline ends. The CDR3 loop spans 14 amino acids. Germline CDR1 SGDLS, CDR2 YYNGEE. As DNA, the CDR3 is TGTGCCAGCAGCGTAGTAAATAGCCCCAATGAGCAGTTCTTC. Translating gives CASSVVNSPNEQFF.

By share, this clone ranks as medium-sized. The chain uses TRBV6-8 and TRBJ1-6, with TRBD1 matching over 9 bases. CDR1 is MNHGY and CDR2 is SAAAGT in the germline V gene. V lost 6 bases to trimming and J lost 14 bases; unmatched junction nucleotides: 11. The CDR3 spans 14 residues. The CDR3 protein is CASRETGGDLTLHF. The CDR3 DNA follows: TGTGCCAGCAGAGAGACAGGGGGGGACCTCACCCTCCACTTT.

This clone was seen more than once but under ten times. This chain links TRBV6-8 with TRBJ2-7; TRBD2 agrees at 9 bases. This CDR3 is 14 amino acids long. The ends lost 9 bases at V and 7 bases at J; junction bases unmatched: 13. Germline values: CDR1 MNHGY, CDR2 SAAAGT. In nucleotides, the CDR3 is TGTGCCAGGGGGCTCGCGGGGGGGCGCCGTGAGCAGTACTTC. Amino acids: CARGLAGGRREQYF.

As DNA, the CDR3 is TGTGCCAGTAGTATGGACATCCCACCAACTTCGAATGGCTACACCTTC. It is translated as CASSMDIPPTSNGYTF. V is TRBV19 and J is TRBJ1-2, with D perhaps matching TRBD1 (5 bases). Trimming removed 3 bases at V and 6 bases at J, with 20 bases between. Germline V gene data show CDR1 as LNHDA and CDR2 as SQIVND (reference sequence). This CDR3 comprises 16 residues.

V is TRBV6-8 and J is TRBJ1-1; 7 nucleotides agree with TRBD1. The CDR3 totals 14 residues. J gave up 0 bases and V 5 bases, and 3 bases lay outside the gene matches. Per the germline V gene, CDR1 is MNHGY and CDR2 is SAAAGT. CDR3 loop: CASSQGQLNTEAFF. In DNA form, the CDR3 reads TGTGCCAGCAGTCAGGGACAGTTGAACACTGAAGCTTTCTTT.

V is TRBV2 and J is TRBJ2-7; 10 bases are a match to TRBD1. V lost 6 bases, J lost 3 bases, and 8 bases stayed unmatched. The CDR3 contains 15 residues. Looked up from germline, CDR1 is SNHLY and CDR2 is FYNNEI. CDR3 region: CASRPRTGGGYEQYF. CDR3 sequence (DNA): TGTGCCAGCAGACCAAGGACAGGGGGAGGCTACGAGCAGTACTTC.

This clone was counted between two and nine times. The V call is TRBV6-8, the J call TRBJ1-6; 7 nucleotides agree with TRBD1. Germline loops: CDR1 MNHGY, CDR2 SAAAGT. The CDR3 has 15 amino acids. V shed 1 base, J shed 10 bases, and the junction held 7 bases outside the gene matches. The CDR3 DNA reads TGTGCCAGCAGTTACTTACAGGGGTTGGGGTCACCCCTCCACTTT. Protein: CASSYLQGLGSPLHF.